A single sample is the source of the 32 T cell receptor beta chains below, sequenced in a study of blood T cell repertoires in COVID-19. Only in-frame clones appear in the TCRdb table, and some are missing; sequencing was by immunoSEQ multiplex PCR. This table holds around 30,000 clones, around 90% found once. Sample: peripheral blood. The receptors here all came from a woman aged 40-49 years with active or convalescent COVID-19.

V and J are TRBV9 and TRBJ1-2; 10 nucleotides agree with TRBD1. The CDR3 is 15 residues long. After removal of 4 bases from V and 5 bases from J, the junction contained 8 bases not matched to a gene. Germline V gives CDR1 SGDLS, CDR2 YYNGEE. CDR3 in amino acids: CASSRTGGIEYGYTF. The CDR3 bases are TGTGCCAGCAGCCGGACAGGGGGAATTGAGTATGGCTACACCTTC.

This rearrangement joins TRBV9 to TRBJ2-2, with D tentatively TRBD2 (5 bases). In germline, CDR1 is SGDLS, CDR2 YYNGEE. CDR3 length: 13 amino acids. Trimming shortened V by 2 bases and J by 6 bases, and 8 bases separated the two germline ends. The CDR3 here is CASSVRAAGELFF. The CDR3 DNA sequence: TGTGCCAGCAGCGTGAGGGCTGCCGGGGAGCTGTTTTTT.

The chain is built from TRBV4-1 and TRBJ1-6; 7 bases agree with TRBD1. The CDR3 totals 17 residues. V lost 0 bases and J lost 7; bases outside the gene matches: 9. CDR1 MGHRA and CDR2 YSYEKL come from the germline V gene. In DNA form, the CDR3 reads TGCGCCAGCAGCCAAGATTTGAGGGGGCTTCGCAATTCACCCCTCCACTTT. Translating gives CASSQDLRGLRNSPLHF.

A single count supports this clone. The chain has TRBV29-1 and TRBJ2-5, with D perhaps matching TRBD2 (5 bases). From germline, CDR1 is SQVTM and CDR2 ANQGSEA. V lost 4 bases and J lost 5, with 5 bases in between. This CDR3 contains 10 residues. The CDR3 sequence is CSVAGETQYF. CDR3 nucleotide sequence: TGCAGCGTTGCGGGGGAGACCCAGTACTTC. Full variable domain (outside the CDR3, taken from reference TRBV29-1 and TRBJ2-5): SAVISQKPSRDICQRGTSLTIQCQVDSQVTMMFWYRQQPGQSLTLIATANQGSEATYESGFVIDKFPISRPNLTFSTLTVSNMSPEDSSIYLCSVAGETQYFGPGTRLLVL.

The V and J genes are TRBV13 and TRBJ1-4; 8 bases agree with TRBD1. V shed 5 bases, J shed 0 bases, and the junction held 11 bases outside the gene matches. Germline V CDR1 and CDR2: PRHDT, FYEKMQ (reference sequence). The CDR3 has 18 amino acids. CDR3 nucleotide sequence: TGTGCCAGCAGCCTCGGACAGGGTGGCGGGGCAACTAATGAAAAACTGTTTTTT. As protein: CASSLGQGGGATNEKLFF.

The chain carries TRBV3-1 (or the pseudogene TRBV3-2) and TRBJ2-7; the match to TRBD1 covers 8 bases. The germline V gene encodes CDR1 LGHDT and CDR2 YNNKEL (reference sequence). Germline trimming cut 6 bases from V and 2 bases from J; bases unmatched to any gene: 9. This CDR3 contains 15 residues. The CDR3 DNA reads TGTGCCAGCAGTGGATCCGGGACAGGCCCCTACGAGCAGTACTTC. Translating gives CASSGSGTGPYEQYF.

The J gene is TRBJ1-4, the V gene TRBV28; no reliable D call. V lost 5 bases, J lost 6 bases, and 7 bases lay in between. Germline assignment: CDR1 MDHEN and CDR2 SYDVKM. CDR3 length equals 12 residues. Here the CDR3 reads CASSPPDEKLFF. The CDR3 DNA is TGTGCCAGCAGTCCCCCGGATGAAAAACTGTTTTTT.

The chain links TRBV15 to TRBJ2-5, with D tentatively TRBD1 (5 bases). The CDR3 consists of 12 residues. The germline gives CDR1 LNHNV, CDR2 YYDKDF (reference sequence). V was pared by 7 bases and J by 5 bases, with 11 bases between. CDR3 in DNA: TGTGCCACCACCTCAGGGTATGAGACCCAGTACTTC. It codes for CATTSGYETQYF.

The rearrangement uses TRBV14 and TRBJ1-6, with a possible D match to TRBD1 (6 bases). The V gene lost 3 bases and the J gene lost 10 bases, with 10 bases spanning the gap. Looked up from germline, CDR1 is SGHDN and CDR2 is FVKESK. This CDR3 spans 13 amino acids. The CDR3 region has the DNA TGTGCCAGCAGCCACCCAGGGGCATCACCCCTCCACTTT. This gives the protein CASSHPGASPLHF.

V and J are TRBV29-1 and TRBJ2-1, with 9 bases identical to TRBD1. The junction had 11 bases not matched to a gene; V was cut back by 6 bases and J by 5 bases. This CDR3 comprises 15 residues. CDR1 and CDR2 from the germline V gene are SQVTM and ANQGSEA. CDR3 nucleotide sequence: TGCAGCGTCACTACAGGGGGCGCTTCTAACAATGAGCAGTTCTTC. Its protein product is CSVTTGGASNNEQFF.

The gene calls are TRBV4-3 and TRBJ2-3; TRBD2 aligns across 15 bases. Trimming cost V 2 bases and J 4 bases; bases outside gene matches: 13. Germline values: CDR1 LGHNA, CDR2 YSLEER. The CDR3 has 20 amino acids. The CDR3 reads CASSQTRTSGGARPPDTQYF. CDR3 nucleotides: TGCGCCAGCAGCCAAACCAGGACTAGCGGGGGGGCCCGCCCCCCAGATACGCAGTATTTT.

The CDR3 coding sequence is TGTGCCAGCAGTTATTTCGCCGGGACAGGTTTCTACGAGCAGTACTTC. It yields the protein CASSYFAGTGFYEQYF. The chain uses TRBV6-5 and TRBJ2-7; 8 bases are a match to TRBD1. Germline CDR1 reads MNHEY; CDR2 reads SVGAGI. V shed 3 bases, J shed 3 bases, and the junction held 10 bases outside the gene matches. CDR3 size: 16 residues.

This chain joins TRBV20-1 and TRBJ2-5; 10 nucleotides line up with TRBD2. The V gene end was trimmed by 3 bases and the J gene end by 5 bases; junction bases not matched to a gene: 12. Germline CDR1 is DFQATT and CDR2 is SNEGSKA (reference sequence). CDR3 length: 16 amino acids. CDR3 sequence (DNA): TGCAGTGCTAGTAGCGGGGGGACCCTCGTGTTGGAGACCCAGTACTTC. Its protein product is CSASSGGTLVLETQYF.

The gene calls are TRBV15 and TRBJ2-2; no definite D call. Trimming pared 5 bases from V and 5 bases from J, leaving 9 bases between. The CDR3 contains 13 residues. The V gene's germline CDR1 is LNHNV and CDR2 YYDKDF (reference sequence). The CDR3 DNA sequence: TGTGCCACCAGCTATCTTTCGACCGGGGAGCTGTTTTTT. It specifies CATSYLSTGELFF. The full variable domain, rest sourced from reference TRBV15 and TRBJ2-2, is DAMVIQNPRYQVTQFGKPVTLSCSQTLNHNVMYWYQQKSSQAPKLLFHYYDKDFNNEADTPDNFQSRRPNTSFCFLDIRSPGLGDTAMYLCATSYLSTGELFFGEGSRLTVL.

The rearrangement uses TRBV24-1 and TRBJ2-3, with D possibly matching TRBD1 (6 bases). CDR1 KGHDR and CDR2 SFDVKD come from the germline V gene. CDR3 length equals 15 residues. Trimming left V 2 bases short and J 1 base short, with 9 bases between. The CDR3 here is CATSDSAGGTDTQYF. The DNA for the CDR3 is TGTGCCACCAGTGATTCCGCAGGGGGCACAGATACGCAGTATTTT.

The rearrangement links TRBV9 to TRBJ2-2; possible D gene TRBD2, 5 bases. This CDR3 region has 18 residues. Trimming shortened V by 3 bases and J by 5 bases, and 23 bases separated the two germline ends. Germline loops: CDR1 SGDLS, CDR2 YYNGEE. CDR3 protein: CASSGGFSAGARTGELFF. CDR3 in DNA: TGTGCCAGCAGCGGCGGGTTTTCGGCGGGCGCCCGGACCGGGGAGCTGTTTTTT.

The rearrangement uses TRBV7-2 and TRBJ2-3; D unclear. The CDR3 loop spans 16 amino acids. V lost 5 bases, J lost 1 base, and 16 bases lay in between. The V gene's germline CDR1 is SGHTA and CDR2 FQGNSA. This chain's CDR3 is CASSLQSSRGTDTQYF. DNA for the CDR3: TGTGCCAGCAGCCTCCAGAGCAGCCGGGGCACAGATACGCAGTATTTT.

The genes are TRBV15 and TRBJ1-1; TRBD1 agrees at 9 bases. J was trimmed by 6 bases and V by 5 bases; bases with no gene match: 4. The germline V gene has CDR1 LNHNV and CDR2 YYDKDF (reference sequence). The CDR3 runs to 13 residues. The CDR3 sequence is CATSPDRGSEAFF. Written as DNA, the CDR3 is TGTGCCACCAGCCCGGACAGGGGATCTGAAGCTTTCTTT.

V gene TRBV30 combines with J gene TRBJ2-4; 7 bases line up with TRBD1. Germline V CDR1 and CDR2: GTSNPN, SVGIG (reference sequence). CDR3 length equals 13 residues. V trimming: 2 bases; J trimming: 12 bases; junction bases outside the gene matches: 10. CDR3 protein: CAWSTGQVGSQYF. DNA for the CDR3: TGTGCCTGGAGTACCGGACAGGTCGGCAGTCAGTACTTC. Variable domain in full (rest from reference TRBV30 and TRBJ2-4): SQTIHQWPATLVQPVGSPLSLECTVEGTSNPNLYWYRQAAGRGLQLLFYSVGIGQISSEVPQNLSASRPQDRQFILSSKKLLLSDSGFYLCAWSTGQVGSQYFGAGTRLSVL.

This chain joins TRBV5-6 and TRBJ1-2; tentatively, D is TRBD1 (5 bases). Germline assignment: CDR1 SGHDT and CDR2 YYEEEE. The CDR3 covers 15 residues. V shed 0 bases and J shed 6 bases, with 15 bases lying between them. CDR3: CASSLEGPAGNGYTF. In nucleotides, the CDR3 is TGTGCCAGCAGCTTGGAAGGGCCGGCAGGGAATGGCTACACCTTC.

This rearrangement joins TRBV30 to TRBJ2-7, with D possibly TRBD1 on 6 matching bases. Germline CDR1 GTSNPN, CDR2 SVGIG (reference sequence). With 1 base removed from V and 7 bases from J, the gap between germline ends came to 14 bases. CDR3 size: 13 residues. The DNA of the CDR3 is TGTGCCTGGAGTGAGTTTAAGAGGGGGGAGCAGTACTTC. Translated, it gives CAWSEFKRGEQYF.

The chain employs TRBV5-6 and TRBJ2-7; D gene ambiguous. Germline V CDR1 and CDR2: SGHDT, YYEEEE. Trimming stripped 1 base from V and 4 bases from J, with 6 bases between. The CDR3 is made up of 12 amino acids. Here the CDR3 DNA reads TGTGCCAGCAGCTTGTTAGAGTACGAGCAGTACTTC. This gives the protein CASSLLEYEQYF.

V usage is TRBV3-1 (or the pseudogene TRBV3-2) and J usage is TRBJ2-1; 7 bases are a match to TRBD2. V trimming: 0 bases; J trimming: 3 bases; junction bases outside the gene matches: 2. Germline values: CDR1 LGHDT, CDR2 YNNKEL (reference sequence). There are 15 residues in the CDR3. The CDR3 nucleotides read TGTGCCAGCAGCCAAGACCCTAGCGGCTACAATGAGCAGTTCTTC. Translated: CASSQDPSGYNEQFF.

Only one count was recorded for this clone. This chain links TRBV11-2 with TRBJ1-1; a weak D match, TRBD1 (6 bases). The CDR3 length is 13 residues. Germline loops: CDR1 SGHAT, CDR2 FQNNGV. The V gene lost 3 bases and the J gene lost 6 bases, with 11 bases spanning the gap. The CDR3: CASSFPGGSEAFF. In DNA, the CDR3 is TGTGCCAGCAGCTTTCCGGGGGGCTCTGAAGCTTTCTTT.

J is TRBJ1-4 and V is TRBV19; unclear D gene. Germline V gene sequence: CDR1 LNHDA, CDR2 SQIVND (reference sequence). The length of the CDR3 is 10 residues. V was cut by 7 bases and J by 7 bases, with 4 bases left in between. The CDR3 loop reads CASIGEKLFF. DNA for the CDR3: TGTGCCAGTATCGGTGAAAAACTGTTTTTT.

This rearrangement joins TRBV18 to TRBJ1-1; 9 nucleotides agree with TRBD1. Germline trimming cut 3 bases from V and 4 bases from J; bases unmatched to any gene: 6. Germline V lookup: CDR1 KGHSH, CDR2 LQKENI. The CDR3 totals 15 residues. CDR3 DNA sequence: TGTGCCAGCTCACCCCAACAGGGGGCGCCCACTGAAGCTTTCTTT. It encodes CASSPQQGAPTEAFF. Filled out from reference TRBV18 and TRBJ1-1, the complete variable domain reads NAGVMQNPRHLVRRRGQEARLRCSPMKGHSHVYWYRQLPEEGLKFMVYLQKENIIDESGMPKERFSAEFPKEGPSILRIQQVVRGDSAAYFCASSPQQGAPTEAFFGQGTRLTVV.

Details on this clone: As the CDR3 is not closed by the conserved phenylalanine or tryptophan, this likely results from a read error. Because the CDR3's place on the DNA is in doubt, the DNA is left out and the CDR3 is given as listed by TCRdb. The chain joins TRBV29-1 to TRBJ2-7; the table's D call, TRBD1, has no DNA check behind it. The CDR3 totals 11 residues, both ends included. CDR1 and CDR2 (germline): SQVTM, ANQGSEA. CDR3 amino acids: CSVAEFPFLWA.

This clone was counted a single time. CDR3 sequence: CAWRGLVGLEKLFF. CDR3 DNA: TGTGCCTGGAGGGGCCTCGTTGGCCTCGAAAAACTGTTTTTT. This chain uses TRBV30 with TRBJ1-4; D not certain. V lost 3 bases, J lost 8 bases, and 16 bases lay in between. The CDR3 is made up of 14 amino acids. Germline assignment: CDR1 GTSNPN and CDR2 SVGIG (reference sequence).

V gene TRBV6-6 combines with J gene TRBJ1-1; no definite D call. The CDR3 runs to 12 residues. Between the trimmed V and J ends, which lost 6 bases and 3 bases, there was a span of 8 bases. CDR1 and CDR2 from the germline V gene are MNHNY and SVGAGI (reference sequence). CDR3 DNA sequence: TGTGCCAGCAGACTAGGAGACACTGAAGCTTTCTTT. Translation: CASRLGDTEAFF.

V gene TRBV15 combines with J gene TRBJ2-6, with 12 bases matching TRBD1. This CDR3 has 15 amino acids. V gave up 11 bases and J gave up 2 bases; unmatched junction bases: 4. Per germline, CDR1 LNHNV and CDR2 YYDKDF (reference sequence). The CDR3 loop is CAAGTGGAGANVLTF. CDR3 DNA: TGTGCCGCGGGGACAGGGGGCGCTGGGGCCAACGTCCTGACTTTC.

The chain is built from TRBV7-2 and TRBJ2-3, with TRBD2 matching over 9 bases. V lost 2 bases to trimming and J lost 0 bases; unmatched junction nucleotides: 6. The CDR3 has 17 amino acids. The germline gives CDR1 SGHTA, CDR2 FQGNSA. The CDR3 region is CASSLSSGGFSTDTQYF. The CDR3 DNA follows: TGTGCCAGCAGCTTAAGTAGCGGGGGTTTTAGCACAGATACGCAGTATTTT.

This clone appeared a few times. This rearrangement joins TRBV6-1 to TRBJ1-4; D is ambiguous. The CDR3 runs 13 residues. V lost 4 bases to trimming and J lost 6 bases, with 9 bases between them. Germline lookup yields CDR1 MNHNS and CDR2 SASEGT. In DNA, the CDR3 is TGTGCCAGCAGTGCAGCGGCGGATGAAAAACTGTTTTTT. Its translation is CASSAAADEKLFF.